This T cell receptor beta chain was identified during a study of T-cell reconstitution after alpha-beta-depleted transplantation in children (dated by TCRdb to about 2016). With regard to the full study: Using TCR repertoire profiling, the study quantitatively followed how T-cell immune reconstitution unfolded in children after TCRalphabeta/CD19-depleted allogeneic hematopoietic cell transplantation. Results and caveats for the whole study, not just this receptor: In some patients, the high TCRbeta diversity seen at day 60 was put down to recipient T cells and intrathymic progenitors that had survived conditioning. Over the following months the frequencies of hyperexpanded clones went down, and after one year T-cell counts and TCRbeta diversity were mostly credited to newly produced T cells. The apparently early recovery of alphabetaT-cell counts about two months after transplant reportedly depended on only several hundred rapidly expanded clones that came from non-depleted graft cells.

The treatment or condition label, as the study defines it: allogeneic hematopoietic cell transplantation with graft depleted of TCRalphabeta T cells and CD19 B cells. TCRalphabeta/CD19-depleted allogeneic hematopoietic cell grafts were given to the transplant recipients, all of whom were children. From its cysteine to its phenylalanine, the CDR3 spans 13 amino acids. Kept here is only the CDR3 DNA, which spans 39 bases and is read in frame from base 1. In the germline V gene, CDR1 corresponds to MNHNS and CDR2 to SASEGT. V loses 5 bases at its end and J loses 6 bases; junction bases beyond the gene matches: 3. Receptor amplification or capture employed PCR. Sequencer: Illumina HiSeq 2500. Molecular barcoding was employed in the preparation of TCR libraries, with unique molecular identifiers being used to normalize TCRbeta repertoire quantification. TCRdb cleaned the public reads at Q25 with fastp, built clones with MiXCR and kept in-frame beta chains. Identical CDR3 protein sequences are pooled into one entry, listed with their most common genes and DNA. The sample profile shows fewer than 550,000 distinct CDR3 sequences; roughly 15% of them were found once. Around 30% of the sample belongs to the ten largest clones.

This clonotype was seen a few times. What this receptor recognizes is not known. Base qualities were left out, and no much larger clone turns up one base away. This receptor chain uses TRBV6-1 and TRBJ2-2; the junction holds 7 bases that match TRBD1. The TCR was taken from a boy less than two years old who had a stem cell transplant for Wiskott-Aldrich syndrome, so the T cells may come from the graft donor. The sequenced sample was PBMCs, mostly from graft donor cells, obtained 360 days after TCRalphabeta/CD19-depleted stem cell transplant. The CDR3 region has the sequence CASSRTGPGELFF. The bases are TGTGCCAGCAGTCGGACAGGCCCCGGGGAGCTGTTTTTT.